This entry concerns a single T cell receptor (beta chain). The sample is drawn from a study of cytomegalovirus exposure and HLA in healthy donors. PCR was performed using 60 Vbeta and 13 Jbeta primers. Clones were sequenced by immunoSEQ multiplex PCR, and TCRdb holds only the in-frame ones, with some missing. Of around 200,000 clones listed, around 80% were seen once; the top ten hold approximately 4.7%. CDR3 size: 12 residues. V was pared by 5 bases and J by 3 bases, with 8 bases between. From germline, CDR1 is SGHVS and CDR2 FNYEAQ. Sequencing was carried out using PBMCs. This TCR was sampled from a woman aged 25 to 39 in good health and CMV-seropositive. J is TRBJ2-7 and V is TRBV7-6, with D tentatively TRBD1 (5 bases). The CDR3: CASSHQGYEQYF. The CDR3 DNA is TGTGCCAGCAGCCATCAGGGCTACGAGCAGTACTTC.